The source of this TCR beta chain is a study of early T cells in non-severe SARS-CoV-2 infection. The germline V gene has CDR1 SGHVS and CDR2 FQNEAQ. V lost 2 bases to trimming and J lost 5 bases; unmatched junction nucleotides: 6. There are 15 residues in the CDR3. This clonotype was detected many times. TCRdb re-called the 5' RACE reads with MiXCR, one entry per CDR3 protein. This table holds fewer than 50,000 distinct CDR3 sequences, under 7% found once. The chain links TRBV7-8 to TRBJ2-1, with 7 bases fitting TRBD2. This receptor was identified in an adult who was a healthcare worker with PCR-confirmed SARS-CoV-2 infection or an uninfected control (not recorded which). Specimen: whole blood, collected at baseline. The CDR3 DNA sequence: TGTGCCAGCAGCTTAATTAGCGGGCGAAACAATGAGCAGTTCTTC. Encoded protein: CASSLISGRNNEQFF.